Sequencing of this TCR beta chain was carried out in a study of neurological immune-mediated disorders. Findings of the study overall: The greatest TCR clonal expansion appeared in HTLV-1-associated myelopathy and the smallest, falling below healthy controls, in multiple sclerosis.

CDR1 is LNHNV, CDR2 YYDKDF, per germline (reference sequence). CDR3 size: 15 residues. With V trimmed by 1 base and J by 5 bases, 5 bases remained unmatched. This clonotype was counted at least ten times. Its antigen is currently unknown. Noted time point: longitudinal time-point 3. Unsorted libraries were derived from 2 million PBMCs stored at -80 C. Synthesis of cDNA was accomplished via 5'RACE employing 10-nucleotide random UMIs. Over 180 million TCR-beta sequences, together covering 15-18 subjects, were produced by every individual sequencing run that was carried out. TCRdb fed the 5' RACE reads into MiXCR, producing one record per CDR3 protein. The sample has roughly 50,000 distinct CDR3 sequences; over 9.5% are singletons.

This clonotype was sampled from a male donor with HTLV-1-associated myelopathy (HAM/TSP). This chain uses TRBV15 with TRBJ1-1; 9 bases match TRBD1. The sequenced material came from PBMCs. The CDR3: CATSRGGQGRTEAFF. CDR3 DNA sequence: TGTGCCACCAGCAGAGGTGGACAGGGGCGGACTGAAGCTTTCTTT.